This TCR beta chain derives from a study of technical replicates of blood from several donors. This clone occurred a few times. Sequenced by immunoSEQ multiplex PCR; TCRdb stores in-frame clones only, minus some. The table lists 15,000 or so clones, around 83% of them singletons. Germline V gene data show CDR1 as GTSNPN and CDR2 as SVGIG (reference sequence). The CDR3 has 14 residues. Trimming cost V 1 base and J 5 bases; bases outside gene matches: 2. The specimen was PBMCs. This chain connects TRBV30 to TRBJ2-2; TRBD1 matches 9 bases. The sequence came from a human donor in good health. The CDR3 DNA reads as TGTGCCTGGAGTGCCGGACAGGGGACCGGGGAGCTGTTTTTT. Translating it yields CAWSAGQGTGELFF.